This paragraph reports one T cell receptor beta chain. There are 16 residues in the CDR3. Trimming cost V 1 base and J 8 bases; bases outside gene matches: 13. Germline V gives CDR1 SEHNR, CDR2 FQNEAQ (reference sequence). In the authors' methods: Estimation of nucleated cell counts relied on the amplification of reference gene primers. Data came from immunoSEQ multiplex PCR; TCRdb stores just in-frame clones and leaves some out. V, J and clone size were drawn from that table, and D and trimming were deduced from the DNA. The sample carries roughly 110,000 clones, 75% to 90% recorded once. These data come from a study of blood T cell repertoires in COVID-19. In the study overall: Acute and convalescent COVID-19 samples came from the United States, Italy and Spain. Sources were T cells, B-cell-depleted T cells, or PBMCs; the material itself was cDNA or gDNA.

The sample taken for sequencing was peripheral blood. The receptor was derived from a woman in her 70s with acute or convalescent COVID-19. The V call is TRBV7-9, the J call TRBJ1-2; 7 nucleotides line up with TRBD1. As DNA, the CDR3 is TGTGCCAGCAGCTTAGGGGGCCAGGGGGAGTCGAGAGGCTACACCTTC. This sequence encodes CASSLGGQGESRGYTF.